Following are 17 T cell receptor beta chains from one sample sequenced in a study of T cells in women clearing cervical HPV infection. Profiling relied on immunoSEQ multiplex PCR, and the TCRdb table lists in-frame clones only, not all of them. This table lists roughly 30,000 clones. Sequenced input: blood buffy coat. The receptors derive from a woman between 18 and 70 years old with a cervical HPV16 infection that either progressed to CIN3+ or cleared (not recorded which).

In regard to this clone: The observed sequence ends 3 residues before the CDR3 terminus, with the missing tail filled in from the germline J gene. The chain couples TRBV2 to TRBJ2-5; 14 positions agree with TRBD2. The CDR3 runs 16 residues. Germline V CDR1 and CDR2: SNHLY, FYNNEI. The trim removed 5 bases at V and 4 bases at J, leaving 6 bases unmatched. CDR3 sequence: CASSLGLAGERETQYF. CDR3 DNA, as far as it was read: TGTGCCAGCAGTTTGGGACTAGCGGGAGAACGAGAGACC.

Of note for this clone: The CDR3 goes on 3 residues after the read ends, and that part is filled in from the germline J gene. This chain uses TRBV7-9 with TRBJ2-7; D unresolved. V shed 5 bases and J shed 6 bases, with 14 bases lying between them. Germline CDR1 SEHNR, CDR2 FQNEAQ (reference sequence). The length of the CDR3 is 13 residues. The CDR3 reads CASSVPVSAEQYF. CDR3 bases read: TGTGCCAGCAGCGTTCCGGTCTCCGCCGAG.

This clone is deemed medium-sized (0.01 to 0.1%) by its frequency. The DNA ends 3 residues before the CDR3 does, and the rest of the CDR3 is filled in from the germline J gene. The chain links TRBV6-2 or TRBV6-3 to TRBJ2-1; 9 bases are a match to TRBD2. CDR1 and CDR2 from the germline V gene are MNHEY and SVGEGT. The CDR3 runs to 14 residues. Unmatched junction bases numbered 4, after V lost 2 bases and J lost 8 bases. CDR3 DNA (partial): TGTGCCAGCAGTTACGGCGGGGGGGCCGATGAG. Amino acid sequence: CASSYGGGADE. The whole CDR3 sequence is CASSYGGGADEQFF.

Of note for this clone: The DNA ends 3 residues before the CDR3 does, and the rest of the CDR3 is filled in from the germline J gene. The chain couples TRBV7-2 to TRBJ1-2; no firm D call. CDR1 is SGHTA, CDR2 FQGNSA, per germline. CDR3 length equals 13 residues. CDR3 bases read: TGTGCCAGCAGCTTAGGCGGGCGGAACGAC. Protein: CASSLGGRND. The full CDR3 sequence reads CASSLGGRNDYTF.

About this clone itself: With the read ending 3 residues before the CDR3 end, the germline J gene is used to fill in that end. The chain joins TRBV18 to TRBJ2-2; D may be TRBD1 (6 bases). Between the trimmed V and J ends, which lost 3 bases and 5 bases, there was a span of 7 bases. This CDR3 comprises 13 residues. Per germline, CDR1 KGHSH and CDR2 LQKENI. Here the CDR3 reads CASSPQGTGELFF. CDR3 DNA (partial): TGTGCCAGCTCACCCCAGGGGACCGGGGAG. Looking up the rest from reference TRBV18 and TRBJ2-2 gives the full variable domain: NAGVMQNPRHLVRRRGQEARLRCSPMKGHSHVYWYRQLPEEGLKFMVYLQKENIIDESGMPKERFSAEFPKEGPSILRIQQVVRGDSAAYFCASSPQGTGELFFGEGSRLTVL.

With respect to this clone: The read finishes 3 residues shy of the CDR3 end, and the germline J gene is used to complete it. The gene calls are TRBV6-2 or TRBV6-3 and TRBJ2-2; 10 nucleotides match TRBD1. The germline V gene has CDR1 MNHEY and CDR2 SVGEGT. V dropped 7 bases and J dropped 4; count of bases not matched to a gene: 9. There are 16 residues in the CDR3. The CDR3 is CASKRRDRGVTGELFF. The sequenced CDR3 bases are TGTGCCAGCAAAAGACGGGACAGGGGTGTCACCGGGGAG.

The sequenced part of the CDR3 DNA is TGTGCCAGCAGTTGGGTTGCGACAGTCAATCAGCCC. Its translation: CASSWVATVNQP. The full CDR3 reads CASSWVATVNQPQHF. This rearrangement joins TRBV6-2 or TRBV6-3 to TRBJ1-5; maybe TRBD1 (5 bases). Sequencing ends 3 residues short of the CDR3 end; the germline J gene provides the rest. CDR3 size: 15 residues. V lost 4 bases to trimming and J lost 3 bases, with 13 bases between them. Germline CDR1 is MNHEY and CDR2 is SVGEGT.

A note on this clone: The read terminates 3 residues before the CDR3 end, so the remaining end is supplied by the germline J gene. This chain connects TRBV7-7 to TRBJ1-4; D possibly corresponds to TRBD1 (6 bases). V dropped 0 bases and J dropped 8 bases, with 7 bases sitting between them. CDR1 and CDR2 from the germline V gene are SSHAT and FNYEAQ (reference sequence). The CDR3 extends over 13 amino acids. The chain's CDR3 is CASSLAQGEKLFF. The DNA read from the CDR3 is TGTGCCAGCAGCTTAGCACAGGGCGAAAAA.

As for this clone: The read ends 3 residues shy of where the CDR3 ends; the end is completed using the germline J gene. V usage is TRBV20-1 and J usage is TRBJ1-4, with D possibly matching TRBD1 (6 bases). This CDR3 is 13 amino acids long. Germline CDR1 and CDR2: DFQATT and SNEGSKA (reference sequence). The V and J ends lost 1 base and 7 bases respectively, with 10 bases between them. CDR3 protein: CSARVAGVEKLFF. The sequenced part of the CDR3 DNA is TGCAGTGCTAGAGTGGCAGGGGTTGAAAAA.

Worth noting for this clone: The read finishes 3 residues shy of the CDR3 end, and the germline J gene is used to complete it. The chain links TRBV20-1 to TRBJ1-4, with a possible D match to TRBD1 (6 bases). The CDR3 consists of 16 residues. Germline V gives CDR1 DFQATT, CDR2 SNEGSKA (reference sequence). Incomplete CDR3 DNA: TGCAGTGCTAGAGAGGTGGGGGGGCTTGGGGCCAACGTA. Protein: CSAREVGGLGANV. The full-length CDR3 reads as CSAREVGGLGANVLFF.

Worth noting for this clone: Read coverage stops 3 residues before the CDR3 terminus; the germline J gene supplies the remainder. The chain combines TRBV7-8 with TRBJ2-3; no firm D call. The germline V gene encodes CDR1 SGHVS and CDR2 FQNEAQ. The ends were cut back, 0 bases at V and 0 bases at J, with 10 bases in the middle. This CDR3 has 16 residues. CDR3 amino acids: CASSLAGTSSTDTQYF. CDR3 DNA, as far as it was read: TGTGCCAGCAGCTTAGCGGGCACATCTAGCACAGATACG.

Turning to this clone: The read terminates 3 residues before the CDR3 end, so the remaining end is supplied by the germline J gene. The chain is built from TRBV20-1 and TRBJ2-5; unclear D gene. Trimming cost V 3 bases and J 5 bases, with 13 bases left between them. This CDR3 comprises 13 residues. Germline CDR1 reads DFQATT; CDR2 reads SNEGSKA (reference sequence). CDR3 sequence reads: CSASTSFGETQYF. The CDR3 DNA, read in part, is TGCAGTGCTAGTACCTCCTTCGGGGAGACC.

Notes on this clone: The read gets to within 3 residues of the CDR3 end, and the germline J gene fills in the rest. The genes are TRBV30 and TRBJ1-2; D is unclear. The germline gives CDR1 GTSNPN, CDR2 SVGIG (reference sequence). The CDR3 is 13 residues long. CDR3 in amino acids: CAWTSGRANDYTF. The sequenced part of the CDR3 DNA is TGTGCCTGGACTAGCGGGAGGGCGAACGAC.

As concerns this clone: Read coverage stops 3 residues before the CDR3 terminus; the germline J gene supplies the remainder. The V gene is TRBV18, the J gene TRBJ1-2, with 9 nucleotides matching TRBD1. The J segment lost 2 bases and the V segment lost 10 bases, leaving 8 bases of the junction unmatched. CDR3 length equals 14 residues. The germline V gene has CDR1 KGHSH and CDR2 LQKENI. The sequenced part of the CDR3 DNA is TGTGCCACCACGCAGGGACAGGGAAACTATGGC. It translates to CATTQGQGNYG. Given in full, the CDR3 is CATTQGQGNYGYTF.

To note about this clone: The read terminates 3 residues ahead of where the CDR3 ends, so the germline J gene completes it. The chain joins TRBV30 to TRBJ2-2; 9 bases line up with TRBD1. Germline CDR1 and CDR2: GTSNPN and SVGIG (reference sequence). The CDR3 runs 15 residues. CDR3 region: CAWSIPGQGREKLFF. CDR3 bases read: TGTGCCTGGAGTATACCGGGACAGGGAAGGGAAAAG.

Notes on this clone: Read coverage stops 3 residues before the CDR3 terminus; the germline J gene supplies the remainder. J is TRBJ2-3 and V is TRBV10-1; TRBD1 matches 8 bases. Germline V gene sequence: CDR1 WNHNN, CDR2 SYGVQD (reference sequence). The CDR3 is 15 residues long. This CDR3 is CASSERTGSQETQYF. Incomplete CDR3 DNA: TGCGCCAGCAGTGAGCGGACAGGGAGCCAAGAGACG.

Points on this clone: The CDR3 end is not reached by the read, which stops 3 residues before it; the germline J gene fills it in. The chain joins TRBV2 to TRBJ2-2; TRBD1 agrees at 11 bases. Trimming at V came to 6 bases and at J to 2 bases, leaving 8 bases not matched to a gene. The germline V gene has CDR1 SNHLY and CDR2 FYNNEI. The CDR3 runs to 17 residues. This chain's CDR3 is CASRRTGGGYNTGELFF. The part of the CDR3 DNA that was read is TGTGCCAGCAGGAGGACAGGGGGCGGATACAACACCGGGGAG.